The present T cell receptor beta chain was sequenced within a study of cytomegalovirus exposure and HLA in healthy donors. The PCR contained 60 Vbeta and 13 Jbeta primers. Method: immunoSEQ multiplex PCR; TCRdb's copy keeps in-frame clones and lacks some. The data show about 87,000 clones, with roughly 72% seen just once and about 22% held by the top ten. Per germline, CDR1 SNHLY and CDR2 FYNNEI. V was pared by 6 bases and J by 0 bases, with 10 bases of the junction left unmatched. This CDR3 is 16 amino acids long. This sequence originates from a man younger than 40 in good health and CMV-seropositive. This sequence joins TRBV2 and TRBJ1-1; 7 bases are shared with TRBD1. The sequenced sample consisted of PBMCs. This CDR3 reads CASRADRERMNTEAFF. CDR3 DNA: TGTGCCAGCAGGGCCGACAGGGAGCGCATGAACACTGAAGCTTTCTTT.